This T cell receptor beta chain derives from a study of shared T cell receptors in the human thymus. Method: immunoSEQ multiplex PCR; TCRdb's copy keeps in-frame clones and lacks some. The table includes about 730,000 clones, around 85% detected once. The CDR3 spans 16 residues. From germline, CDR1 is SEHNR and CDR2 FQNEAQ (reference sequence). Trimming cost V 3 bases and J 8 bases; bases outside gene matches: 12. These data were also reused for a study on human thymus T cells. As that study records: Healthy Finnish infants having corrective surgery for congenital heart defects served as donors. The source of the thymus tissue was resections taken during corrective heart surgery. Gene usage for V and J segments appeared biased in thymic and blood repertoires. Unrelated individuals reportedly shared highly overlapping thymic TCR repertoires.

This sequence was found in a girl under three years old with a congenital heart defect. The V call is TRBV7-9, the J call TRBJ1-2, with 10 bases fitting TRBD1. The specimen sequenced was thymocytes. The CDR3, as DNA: TGTGCCAGCAGCTTGGGACAGGGGAATACTCGTGGGGGCTACACCTTC. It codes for CASSLGQGNTRGGYTF.